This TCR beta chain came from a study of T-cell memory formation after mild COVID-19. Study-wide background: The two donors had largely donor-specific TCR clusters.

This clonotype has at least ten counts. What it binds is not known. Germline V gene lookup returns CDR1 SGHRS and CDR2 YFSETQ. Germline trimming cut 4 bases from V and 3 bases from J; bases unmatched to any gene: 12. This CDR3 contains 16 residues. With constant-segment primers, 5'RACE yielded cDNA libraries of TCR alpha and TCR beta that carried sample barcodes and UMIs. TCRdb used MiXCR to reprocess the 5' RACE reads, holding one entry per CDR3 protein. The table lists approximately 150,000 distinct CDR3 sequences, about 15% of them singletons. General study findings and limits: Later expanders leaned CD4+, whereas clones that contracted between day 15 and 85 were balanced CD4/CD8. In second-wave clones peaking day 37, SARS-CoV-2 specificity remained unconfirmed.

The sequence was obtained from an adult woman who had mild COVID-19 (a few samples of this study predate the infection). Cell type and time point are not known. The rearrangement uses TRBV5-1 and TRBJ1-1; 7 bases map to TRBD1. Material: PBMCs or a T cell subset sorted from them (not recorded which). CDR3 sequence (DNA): TGCGCCAGCAGCGCTAGACAGGGCCATCCGGACACTGAAGCTTTCTTT. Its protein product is CASSARQGHPDTEAFF.